One and the same sample provided the 23 T cell receptor beta chains below, sequenced in a study of post-analysis software for immune sequencing data. Findings and caveats of the study: The study found TRBV5-6, TRBV5-1 and TRBV20-1 among five TRBV segments more frequent in patients than controls.

Their recognized antigens are unknown. Sequencing libraries made from TCR beta cDNA carried unique molecular identifiers. A single record per CDR3 protein comes from TCRdb applying MiXCR to the PCR reads. The sample contains about 760,000 distinct CDR3 sequences, about 32% of which appear only once. Sequencing was carried out using blood. These receptors were obtained from a girl between 10 and 17 years old with multiple sclerosis.

The gene calls are TRBV29-1 and TRBJ2-7; D may be TRBD1 (6 bases). The CDR3 spans 13 residues. CDR1 and CDR2 (germline): SQVTM, ANQGSEA. V was shortened by 7 bases and J by 2 bases, with 15 bases between the two germline ends. CDR3 in DNA: TGCAGCGCCCGGACAGAGACGGCCTACGAGCAGTACTTC. It yields the protein CSARTETAYEQYF.

This clonotype has ten or more counts. The chain uses TRBV4-1 and TRBJ2-3; D gene unclear. The V end was cut by 4 bases, the J end by 6 bases, with 14 bases between. Germline V CDR1 and CDR2: MGHRA, YSYEKL. This CDR3 has 14 residues. CDR3 in amino acids: CASSRDALLDTQYF. The CDR3 DNA sequence: TGCGCCAGCAGCCGCGATGCCCTGTTGGATACGCAGTATTTT.

This clonotype was counted only a few times. The chain is built from TRBV5-1 and TRBJ1-4; perhaps TRBD1 as D (5 bases). The CDR3 has 16 amino acids. Trimming shortened V by 0 bases and J by 0 bases, and 9 bases separated the two germline ends. Germline lookup yields CDR1 SGHRS and CDR2 YFSETQ. The CDR3 loop is CASSLAGSSTNEKLFF. The CDR3 region has the DNA TGCGCCAGCAGCTTGGCAGGGAGTTCAACTAATGAAAAACTGTTTTTT.

The chain recombines TRBV28 with TRBJ2-4, with D hard to call. The CDR3 loop spans 13 amino acids. The V end lost 3 bases, the J end lost 16 bases, and 19 bases lay between the germline ends. The germline V gene has CDR1 MDHEN and CDR2 SYDVKM. CDR3 sequence: CASSLAPAYEHYF. CDR3 nucleotide sequence: TGTGCCAGCAGTTTGGCACCCGCCTACGAGCATTACTTC.

The chain uses TRBV2 and TRBJ2-1; 14 bases map to TRBD2. After removal of 7 bases from V and 8 bases from J, the junction contained 4 bases not matched to a gene. The length of the CDR3 is 14 residues. Germline V gives CDR1 SNHLY, CDR2 FYNNEI. The CDR3 DNA reads as TGTGCCAGCACTGGGACTAGCGGGAGATATGAGCAGTTCTTC. Translated: CASTGTSGRYEQFF.

This rearrangement joins TRBV5-5 to TRBJ1-2; D call uncertain. V gave up 0 bases and J gave up 6 bases, with 15 bases separating them. This CDR3 has 15 amino acids. Germline CDR1 is SGHKS and CDR2 is YYEKEE (reference sequence). In DNA form, the CDR3 reads TGTGCCAGCAGCTTGGCTGGCCAGATTTTAAATGGCTACACCTTC. Amino acids: CASSLAGQILNGYTF.

The genes are TRBV18 and TRBJ1-2; the D gene is possibly TRBD1 (5 bases). The CDR3 extends over 14 amino acids. Germline V CDR1 and CDR2: KGHSH, LQKENI. Trimming removed 3 bases at V and 3 bases at J, with 11 bases between. In DNA, the CDR3 is TGTGCCAGCTCACCCACGGAAGGGGACTATGGCTACACCTTC. Its translation is CASSPTEGDYGYTF.

V is TRBV10-2 and J is TRBJ2-7, with TRBD2 identical over 11 bases. The trim removed 2 bases at V and 5 bases at J, leaving 5 bases unmatched. CDR1 and CDR2 from the germline V gene are WSHSY and SAAADI. The CDR3 runs 15 residues. The CDR3 loop is CASSEVAGGPHEQYF. The DNA of the CDR3 is TGCGCCAGCAGTGAGGTAGCGGGAGGGCCCCACGAGCAGTACTTC.

V usage is TRBV7-9 and J usage is TRBJ2-1; 8 bases map to TRBD2. Per germline, CDR1 SEHNR and CDR2 FQNEAQ (reference sequence). There are 16 residues in the CDR3. Unmatched junction bases numbered 13, after V lost 4 bases and J lost 8 bases. The CDR3 DNA is TGTGCCAGCAGCTCCCATCCCACTAGCGGAGGGGATGAGCAGTTCTTC. Its translation is CASSSHPTSGGDEQFF.

Notes on this clonotype: A read error is possible here, since a much larger clone lies one base away. This chain connects TRBV5-1 to TRBJ2-4; D call uncertain. The last part of the DNA fits TRBJ2-7 better; the J call may be wrong. This CDR3 is built from 12 residues. The germline V gene has CDR1 SGHRS and CDR2 YFSETQ. The CDR3 DNA reads as TGCGCCAGCAGCGCAGGATCCTGCGAGCAGTACTTC. Residues: CASSAGSCEQYF.

This chain connects TRBV20-1 to TRBJ2-7; possibly TRBD2 for D (7 bases). Germline values: CDR1 DFQATT, CDR2 SNEGSKA (reference sequence). This CDR3 is built from 16 residues. Trimming left V 6 bases short and J 2 bases short, with 23 bases between. The DNA for the CDR3 is TGCAGTGCACATCCTCCGGGGGGCGGGCCCCCCTACGAGCAGTACTTC. Translated: CSAHPPGGGPPYEQYF.

This chain uses TRBV6-4 with TRBJ2-3, with D maybe TRBD1 (6 bases). From germline, CDR1 is MRHNA and CDR2 SNTAGT. Trimming shortened V by 3 bases and J by 1 base, and 11 bases separated the two germline ends. The CDR3 consists of 15 residues. CDR3 sequence: CASSEGQRGTDTQYF. The CDR3 nucleotides are TGTGCCAGCAGTGAGGGACAACGGGGCACAGATACGCAGTATTTT.

This clonotype appeared a few times. The genes are TRBV7-2 and TRBJ2-3; 13 bases are a match to TRBD2. V lost 5 bases, J lost 6 bases, and 5 bases stayed unmatched. CDR3 length equals 15 residues. Germline assignment: CDR1 SGHTA and CDR2 FQGNSA. CDR3 in DNA: TGTGCCAGCAGCAGGACTAGCGGGGGATCCGATACGCAGTATTTT. Translation: CASSRTSGGSDTQYF.

This clonotype was detected only a few times. The V gene is TRBV20-1, the J gene TRBJ1-5; no definite D call. Deletions cut 3 bases from V and 6 bases from J, with 12 bases between. The CDR3 has 13 amino acids. CDR1 and CDR2 (germline): DFQATT, SNEGSKA (reference sequence). This CDR3 reads CSARHRGSQPQHF. In nucleotides, the CDR3 is TGCAGTGCTAGGCACCGAGGGTCTCAGCCCCAGCATTTT.

This clonotype was counted many times. The CDR3 DNA reads as TGCAGTGCTAACATCGGGACAGCCAAAAACATTCAGTACTTC. Amino acids: CSANIGTAKNIQYF. V and J are TRBV20-1 and TRBJ2-4, with D perhaps assigned TRBD1 or TRBD2 (5 bases each). In germline, CDR1 is DFQATT, CDR2 SNEGSKA (reference sequence). The CDR3 is 14 amino acids. V was pared by 4 bases and J by 0 bases, with 10 bases between.

The chain carries TRBV7-2 and TRBJ2-7, with 7 bases lining up with TRBD1. With the DNA end fitting TRBJ2-5 better, the J assignment may be wrong. Germline loops: CDR1 SGHTA, CDR2 FQGNSA. The CDR3 length is 16 residues. The chain's CDR3 is CASSLALRDRVETQYF. The CDR3 region has the DNA TGTGCCAGCAGCTTAGCGCTCCGTGACAGGGTAGAGACCCAGTACTTC.

In this sample, this clonotype turned up many times. The chain links TRBV10-3 to TRBJ2-7; possible D gene TRBD1, 6 bases. Germline V CDR1 and CDR2: ENHRY, SYGVKD. CDR3 length: 16 residues. V was trimmed by 10 bases and J by 4 bases, leaving 26 bases between them. CDR3 in amino acids: CATWGQDSNGIYEQYF. DNA of the CDR3: TGTGCCACCTGGGGTCAGGACAGTAATGGAATTTACGAGCAGTACTTC.

This clonotype was recorded a few times. The chain couples TRBV29-1 to TRBJ2-7, with a weak D call TRBD2 (5 bases). The CDR3 covers 13 residues. The V end was cut by 0 bases, the J end by 5 bases, with 11 bases between. Germline CDR1 reads SQVTM; CDR2 reads ANQGSEA. DNA for the CDR3: TGCAGCGTTGAAGAAACGGGGATAGACGAGCAGTACTTC. Its protein is CSVEETGIDEQYF.

The V and J genes are TRBV7-8 and TRBJ2-7; D is unresolved. Trimming removed 3 bases at V and 2 bases at J, with 8 bases between. The CDR3 covers 13 residues. Germline CDR1 is SGHVS and CDR2 is FQNEAQ. In nucleotides, the CDR3 is TGTGCCAGCAGCTTCACGGGCCCCTACGAGCAGTACTTC. Translation gives CASSFTGPYEQYF.

This clonotype was recorded a few times. V gene TRBV4-1 combines with J gene TRBJ1-2; D is undetermined. Germline V CDR1 and CDR2: MGHRA, YSYEKL. This CDR3 is 13 amino acids long. Between the trimmed V and J ends, which lost 6 bases and 4 bases, there was a span of 12 bases. The CDR3 loop reads CASSPPDLYGYTF. For the CDR3, the DNA is TGCGCCAGCAGTCCTCCTGATCTCTATGGCTACACCTTC.

The V gene is TRBV7-9, the J gene TRBJ2-7; D remains unclear. V was pared by 5 bases and J by 7 bases, with 21 bases between. CDR1 and CDR2 from the germline V gene are SEHNR and FQNEAQ (reference sequence). The CDR3 extends over 15 amino acids. The CDR3 sequence is CASSRETSSYNEQYF. As DNA, the CDR3 is TGTGCCAGCAGCCGTGAGACGAGCTCCTACAATGAGCAGTACTTC.

The chain links TRBV20-1 to TRBJ1-1, with TRBD1 as a possible D gene (5 bases). Germline-derived CDR1 and CDR2 are DFQATT and SNEGSKA (reference sequence). Trimming took off 5 bases at V and 5 bases at J, with 15 bases between the two ends. The CDR3 spans 13 residues. The CDR3 protein is CSAGPGRGTEAFF. The CDR3 DNA follows: TGCAGTGCTGGCCCCGGGCGGGGGACTGAAGCTTTCTTT.

V gene TRBV29-1 combines with J gene TRBJ1-2; weak D call: TRBD1 (5 bases). Germline V gene sequence: CDR1 SQVTM, CDR2 ANQGSEA. With 1 base removed from V and 4 bases from J, the gap between germline ends came to 13 bases. The CDR3 is made up of 14 amino acids. CDR3 coding DNA: TGCAGCGTTGAAGTCCCGGGACGGTTCTATGGCTACACCTTC. This gives the protein CSVEVPGRFYGYTF.